This TCR beta chain appears in the sequencing data of a study of blood T cell repertoires in COVID-19. Overall study context: Some COVID-19 samples were acute and others convalescent; all came from the United States, Italy and Spain. PBMCs, B-cell-depleted T cells, or T cells were the source of the cDNA or gDNA that made up the material.

The CDR3 runs 17 residues. After removal of 3 bases from V and 2 bases from J, the junction contained 11 bases not matched to a gene. Germline loops: CDR1 SGHRS, CDR2 YFSETQ. Original handling: From reference gene primer amplification, estimates of nucleated cell counts were derived. Profiling relied on immunoSEQ multiplex PCR, and the TCRdb table lists in-frame clones only, not all of them. V, J and clone size were drawn from that table, and D and trimming were deduced from the DNA. The repertoire holds 200,000 to 300,000 clones, with over 90% as singletons. Seattle participants joined during active infection and were tracked over time.

The chain is built from TRBV5-1 and TRBJ2-3, with 8 bases lining up with TRBD1. The sample taken for sequencing was peripheral blood. This TCR derives from a young man with COVID-19, enrolled during active disease. The CDR3 DNA reads TGCGCCAGCAGCTGGGGAGATAGGACAGGGAACACAGATACGCAGTATTTT. Encoded protein: CASSWGDRTGNTDTQYF. Looking up the rest from reference TRBV5-1 and TRBJ2-3 gives the full variable domain: KAGVTQTPRYLIKTRGQQVTLSCSPISGHRSVSWYQQTPGQGLQFLFEYFSETQRNKGNFPGRFSGRQFSNSRSEMNVSTLELGDSALYLCASSWGDRTGNTDTQYFGPGTRLTVL.